This is a list of T cell receptor beta chains from one sample in a study of T cells in Graves' hyperthyroidism and ophthalmopathy. MiXCR was run by TCRdb on the multiplex PCR reads, yielding one entry per CDR3 protein. The data hold around 540,000 distinct CDR3 sequences, with about 43% observed a single time. Sequenced sample: peripheral blood or thyroid tissue (not recorded which). The receptors were gathered from a woman aged 18-29 years with Graves' hyperthyroidism. CDR3s include the opening cysteine and the closing phenylalanine or tryptophan. Each record gives: J gene, V gene, D gene, clone size, CDR3 protein, CDR3 DNA. The D gene is left open where the match is weak. Clone sizes are given selectively: once, few, many, or a class where the clone is expanded.

J gene: TRBJ1-2
V gene: TRBV19
D gene: NA
clone size: few
CDR3 protein: CASTPPRGTYGYTF
CDR3 DNA: TGTGCCAGTACCCCGCCCCGGGGAACCTATGGCTACACCTTC

J gene: TRBJ2-5
V gene: TRBV7-2
D gene: TRBD2
clone size: NA
CDR3 protein: CASSPTGLALAETQYF
CDR3 DNA: TGTGCCAGCAGCCCAACCGGACTAGCTCTGGCAGAGACCCAGTACTTC

J gene: TRBJ1-4
V gene: TRBV20-1
D gene: NA
clone size: few
CDR3 protein: CSARAGLTNEKLFF
CDR3 DNA: TGCAGTGCTAGAGCAGGGTTGACTAATGAAAAACTGTTTTTT

J gene: TRBJ2-6
V gene: TRBV24-1
D gene: NA
clone size: NA
CDR3 protein: CATSVGAGANVLTF
CDR3 DNA: TGTGCCACCAGTGTGGGGGCTGGGGCCAACGTCCTGACTTTC

J gene: TRBJ1-2
V gene: TRBV20-1
D gene: NA
clone size: NA
CDR3 protein: CSARDLAGYTF
CDR3 DNA: TGCAGTGCTAGAGATCTAGCGGGCTACACCTTC

J gene: TRBJ1-3
V gene: TRBV2
D gene: NA
clone size: NA
CDR3 protein: CASSEEGFRNTIYF
CDR3 DNA: TGTGCCAGCAGTGAAGAAGGGTTCAGAAACACCATATATTTT

J gene: TRBJ2-5
V gene: TRBV2
D gene: NA
clone size: NA
CDR3 protein: CASPDTLGFQETQYF
CDR3 DNA: TGTGCCAGCCCCGACACGCTAGGGTTCCAAGAGACCCAGTACTTC

J gene: TRBJ1-1
V gene: TRBV7-9
D gene: NA
clone size: few
CDR3 protein: CASSSGADTEAFF
CDR3 DNA: TGTGCCAGCAGCTCAGGGGCGGACACTGAAGCTTTCTTT

J gene: TRBJ1-3
V gene: TRBV9
D gene: NA
clone size: NA
CDR3 protein: CASGTGNTIYF
CDR3 DNA: TGTGCCAGCGGAACTGGAAACACCATATATTTT

J gene: TRBJ2-5
V gene: TRBV5-4
D gene: TRBD2
clone size: NA
CDR3 protein: CASSILAGAGEETQYF
CDR3 DNA: TGTGCCAGCAGCATTCTAGCGGGAGCGGGGGAAGAGACCCAGTACTTC

J gene: TRBJ1-1
V gene: TRBV5-6
D gene: TRBD1
clone size: few
CDR3 protein: CASSVTGEGTEAFF
CDR3 DNA: TGTGCCAGCAGCGTCACAGGGGAAGGGACTGAAGCTTTCTTT

J gene: TRBJ1-2
V gene: TRBV29-1
D gene: NA
clone size: NA
CDR3 protein: CSVEEGLGRKGYTF
CDR3 DNA: TGCAGCGTTGAAGAGGGCTTGGGGAGAAAAGGCTACACCTTC

J gene: TRBJ2-6
V gene: TRBV15
D gene: NA
clone size: NA
CDR3 protein: CATSSGGAGANVLTF
CDR3 DNA: TGTGCCACCAGCAGTGGAGGGGCTGGGGCCAACGTCCTGACTTTC

J gene: TRBJ1-1
V gene: TRBV29-1
D gene: NA
clone size: many
CDR3 protein: CSVAMRGSTEAFF
CDR3 DNA: TGCAGCGTAGCCATGAGGGGTTCCACTGAAGCTTTCTTT

J gene: TRBJ2-6
V gene: TRBV29-1
D gene: NA
clone size: many
CDR3 protein: CSGGERHAGANVLTF
CDR3 DNA: TGCAGCGGGGGCGAGAGGCACGCCGGGGCCAACGTCCTGACTTTC

J gene: TRBJ2-2
V gene: TRBV9
D gene: NA
clone size: NA
CDR3 protein: CASSATTSFPGELFF
CDR3 DNA: TGTGCCAGCAGCGCCACCACTAGCTTCCCCGGGGAGCTGTTTTTT

J gene: TRBJ2-7
V gene: TRBV2
D gene: NA
clone size: NA
CDR3 protein: CASRVGGYEQYF
CDR3 DNA: TGTGCCAGCCGGGTAGGGGGGTACGAGCAGTACTTC

J gene: TRBJ1-1
V gene: TRBV9
D gene: NA
clone size: many
CDR3 protein: CASSVGMNTEAFF
CDR3 DNA: TGTGCCAGCAGTGTGGGGATGAACACTGAAGCTTTCTTT

J gene: TRBJ2-5
V gene: TRBV7-9
D gene: NA
clone size: few
CDR3 protein: CASSFQPEPQETQYF
CDR3 DNA: TGTGCCAGCAGCTTTCAGCCGGAACCACAAGAGACCCAGTACTTC

J gene: TRBJ1-4
V gene: TRBV11-2
D gene: TRBD1
clone size: NA
CDR3 protein: CASSRQGVNEKLFF
CDR3 DNA: TGTGCCAGCAGCCGACAGGGGGTAAATGAAAAACTGTTTTTT

J gene: TRBJ1-2
V gene: TRBV2
D gene: TRBD1
clone size: NA
CDR3 protein: CASSEYRTGGARYGYTF
CDR3 DNA: TGTGCCAGCAGTGAATACCGAACAGGGGGCGCCCGCTATGGCTACACCTTC

J gene: TRBJ1-2
V gene: TRBV10-3
D gene: NA
clone size: few
CDR3 protein: CASSYEGVRLYGYTF
CDR3 DNA: TGTGCCAGCAGTTACGAGGGAGTCCGACTCTATGGCTACACCTTC

J gene: TRBJ2-5
V gene: TRBV7-9
D gene: TRBD2
clone size: many
CDR3 protein: CASTSSGRETQYF
CDR3 DNA: TGTGCCAGCACCAGTAGCGGGAGAGAGACCCAGTACTTC

J gene: TRBJ2-7
V gene: TRBV10-3
D gene: NA
clone size: many
CDR3 protein: CAIRRGTEGHEQYF
CDR3 DNA: TGTGCCATCAGACGGGGGACAGAGGGCCACGAGCAGTACTTC

J gene: TRBJ2-7
V gene: TRBV29-1
D gene: NA
clone size: few
CDR3 protein: CSVYNGISYEQYF
CDR3 DNA: TGCAGCGTTTATAACGGCATCTCCTACGAGCAGTACTTC

J gene: TRBJ2-4
V gene: TRBV2
D gene: NA
clone size: NA
CDR3 protein: CASSEGERIQYF
CDR3 DNA: TGTGCCAGCAGCGAGGGGGAGAGGATTCAGTACTTC

J gene: TRBJ2-7
V gene: TRBV20-1
D gene: TRBD2
clone size: NA
CDR3 protein: CSATNSGRFSYEQYF
CDR3 DNA: TGCAGTGCTACCAATAGCGGGAGATTCTCCTACGAGCAGTACTTC

J gene: TRBJ2-2
V gene: TRBV2
D gene: NA
clone size: many
CDR3 protein: CASRPGLAGELFF
CDR3 DNA: TGTGCCAGCAGGCCAGGGTTGGCCGGGGAGCTGTTTTTT